The 21 T cell receptor beta chains given below trace back to one sample, sequenced in a study of beta chain features in type 1 diabetes. Study-wide points: Among all four CD4+ subsets, Type 1 diabetes patients had TCRB CDR3s that were moderately but significantly shorter.

Sequenced material consisted of expressed TCRB transcripts (all of the isolated RNA was reverse transcribed). Sequenced by immunoSEQ multiplex PCR; TCRdb stores in-frame clones only, minus some. The table shows 600,000 or so clones, with 11% to 15% occurring only once. These receptors have no known antigen. The material sequenced was naive CD4+ T cells from blood. The receptor set was obtained from a man aged 18 to 35 with type 1 diabetes.

This clone occurred a few times. DNA for the CDR3: TGTGCCAGCAGCGATTATGCGGCGGGAAGAGTGTTCGAGCAGTACTTC. This translates into CASSDYAAGRVFEQYF. The chain employs TRBV25-1 and TRBJ2-7; tentatively, D is TRBD2 (6 bases). V lost 6 bases, J lost 6 bases, and 24 bases lay in between. Germline values: CDR1 MGHDK, CDR2 SYGVNS. CDR3 size: 16 residues.

The chain joins TRBV4-3 to TRBJ2-2; TRBD2 aligns across 10 bases. The V gene's germline CDR1 is LGHNA and CDR2 YSLEER. V lost 1 base to trimming and J lost 5 bases; unmatched junction nucleotides: 7. CDR3 size: 17 residues. The CDR3 coding sequence is TGCGCCAGCAGCCAAGGCGTAGCGGGGGGTTTTACCGGGGAGCTGTTTTTT. As protein: CASSQGVAGGFTGELFF.

This clone was observed a handful of times. The CDR3 nucleotides are TGTGCCAGCAGTTTAGGGTGGAGGGCTTCCTACGAGCAGTACTTC. Protein: CASSLGWRASYEQYF. The chain links TRBV28 to TRBJ2-7, with D maybe TRBD2 (6 bases). In germline, CDR1 is MDHEN, CDR2 SYDVKM. The CDR3 loop spans 15 amino acids. The germline V and J ends were trimmed by 2 bases and 1 base, with 12 bases remaining between them. The variable domain in full, completed from reference TRBV28 and TRBJ2-7, reads DVKVTQSSRYLVKRTGEKVFLECVQDMDHENMFWYRQDPGLGLRLIYFSYDVKMKEKGDIPEGYSVSREKKERFSLILESASTNQTSMYLCASSLGWRASYEQYFGPGTRLTVT.

The chain recombines TRBV7-6 with TRBJ2-1; possibly TRBD2 for D (5 bases). The germline V and J ends were trimmed by 5 bases and 4 bases, with 18 bases remaining between them. Germline lookup yields CDR1 SGHVS and CDR2 FNYEAQ. The CDR3 contains 16 residues. DNA for the CDR3: TGTGCCAGCAGCCCGGCGGGCTACCCCTCTTACAATGAGCAGTTCTTC. It is translated as CASSPAGYPSYNEQFF.

V and J are TRBV15 and TRBJ2-5; maybe TRBD2 (6 bases). Germline V gene lookup returns CDR1 LNHNV and CDR2 YYDKDF (reference sequence). V was trimmed by 1 base and J by 1 base, leaving 10 bases between them. This CDR3 is 15 amino acids long. The DNA of the CDR3 is TGTGCCACCAGCAGAGCGGGAGAAATCCAAGAGACCCAGTACTTC. It translates to CATSRAGEIQETQYF.

The chain links TRBV18 to TRBJ2-1; D may match TRBD1 or TRBD2 (5 bases each). The CDR3 covers 13 residues. Trimming left V 6 bases short and J 6 bases short, with 12 bases between. Germline V gives CDR1 KGHSH, CDR2 LQKENI. Here the CDR3 DNA reads TGTGCCAGCTCTGAGCTGGGGACCAATGAGCAGTTCTTC. Amino acid sequence: CASSELGTNEQFF.

This clone turned up a few times. The chain links TRBV11-2 to TRBJ2-5, with D perhaps TRBD1 (5 bases). Germline V CDR1 and CDR2: SGHAT, FQNNGV. V gave up 4 bases and J gave up 2 bases, with 11 bases separating them. The CDR3 is 14 residues long. For the CDR3, the DNA is TGTGCCAGCAGCTACCAGGGCTCACAAGAGACCCAGTACTTC. It encodes CASSYQGSQETQYF.

This clone turned up a few times. The chain has TRBV5-1 and TRBJ2-1; D unclear. From germline, CDR1 is SGHRS and CDR2 YFSETQ. This CDR3 is 14 amino acids long. Trimming cost V 0 bases and J 8 bases, with 12 bases left between them. Written as DNA, the CDR3 is TGCGCCAGCAGCTTGGCCGGAGATTCCTATGAGCAGTTCTTC. Protein product: CASSLAGDSYEQFF.

This clone was picked up a small number of times. The chain is built from TRBV7-2 and TRBJ2-2; 9 nucleotides line up with TRBD1. Trimming at V came to 1 base and at J to 4 bases, leaving 10 bases not matched to a gene. The V gene's germline CDR1 is SGHTA and CDR2 FQGNSA. CDR3 size: 18 residues. Here the CDR3 reads CASSLVHTGTGSTGELFF. CDR3 in DNA: TGTGCCAGCAGCTTAGTACACACCGGGACAGGGTCCACCGGGGAGCTGTTTTTT.

V and J are TRBV28 and TRBJ2-1; D is unresolved. Germline CDR1 MDHEN, CDR2 SYDVKM. The CDR3 loop spans 16 amino acids. V lost 6 bases and J 4 bases, leaving 19 bases between the germline ends. CDR3 region: CASRDPRSLTYNEQFF. CDR3 nucleotide sequence: TGTGCCAGCAGGGACCCCCGAAGTCTCACATACAATGAGCAGTTCTTC. Full variable domain (remainder filled in from reference TRBV28 and TRBJ2-1): DVKVTQSSRYLVKRTGEKVFLECVQDMDHENMFWYRQDPGLGLRLIYFSYDVKMKEKGDIPEGYSVSREKKERFSLILESASTNQTSMYLCASRDPRSLTYNEQFFGPGTRLTVL.

This clone has only a few counts. This chain joins TRBV30 and TRBJ1-2; 7 bases line up with TRBD1. The CDR3 totals 14 residues. In germline, CDR1 is GTSNPN, CDR2 SVGIG (reference sequence). V lost 4 bases to trimming and J lost 6 bases; unmatched junction nucleotides: 11. The CDR3 is CAWILPDRANGYTF. The CDR3 DNA is TGTGCCTGGATCCTACCCGACAGGGCGAATGGCTACACCTTC.

The V and J genes are TRBV14 and TRBJ2-7, with a possible D match to TRBD1 (6 bases). The V end lost 1 base, the J end lost 7 bases, and 23 bases lay between the germline ends. The CDR3 has 17 amino acids. Germline loops: CDR1 SGHDN, CDR2 FVKESK. The CDR3 region is CASSQVIWAGDFEEQYF. In DNA, the CDR3 is TGTGCCAGCAGCCAAGTGATTTGGGCAGGGGATTTCGAAGAGCAGTACTTC.

The V call is TRBV5-8, the J call TRBJ2-1; D is undetermined. CDR1 is SGHTS, CDR2 YDEGEE, per germline. V lost 4 bases and J lost 0, with 8 bases in between. The CDR3 runs to 14 residues. DNA of the CDR3: TGTGCCAGCAGCCGAAGGAGCTCCTACAATGAGCAGTTCTTC. It translates to CASSRRSSYNEQFF.

The genes are TRBV7-2 and TRBJ2-3, with D unresolved. Germline CDR1 reads SGHTA; CDR2 reads FQGNSA. V was shortened by 1 base and J by 0 bases, with 11 bases between the two germline ends. The CDR3 is made up of 16 amino acids. The CDR3 DNA reads as TGTGCCAGCAGCTTAGTAGGGCGAACTAGCACAGATACGCAGTATTTT. Translation gives CASSLVGRTSTDTQYF.

This chain connects TRBV7-2 to TRBJ2-1; 8 nucleotides line up with TRBD2. The ends lost 1 base at V and 7 bases at J; junction bases unmatched: 12. There are 17 residues in the CDR3. Germline-derived CDR1 and CDR2 are SGHTA and FQGNSA. The CDR3 DNA reads TGTGCCAGCAGCTTAGTGGGTGGTAGCGGGATGTATAATGAGCAGTTCTTC. It encodes CASSLVGGSGMYNEQFF.

This clone turned up a few times. The rearrangement uses TRBV7-9 and TRBJ2-1; 9 bases match TRBD1. The CDR3 spans 15 residues. V dropped 5 bases and J dropped 5; count of bases not matched to a gene: 7. Germline values: CDR1 SEHNR, CDR2 FQNEAQ (reference sequence). DNA of the CDR3: TGTGCCAGCAGCGCACCGGGACAGGGCGACAATGAGCAGTTCTTC. It yields the protein CASSAPGQGDNEQFF.

The chain couples TRBV25-1 to TRBJ2-5, with TRBD1 matching 7 bases. V lost 5 bases to trimming and J lost 5 bases; unmatched junction nucleotides: 8. CDR1 and CDR2 (germline): MGHDK, SYGVNS. The CDR3 loop spans 14 amino acids. CDR3 sequence: CASSLQGRTETQYF. In DNA, the CDR3 is TGTGCCAGCAGTCTACAGGGGCGAACCGAGACCCAGTACTTC.

There are a few counts of this clone. J is TRBJ2-1 and V is TRBV5-1; 13 bases line up with TRBD2. The trim removed 2 bases at V and 12 bases at J, leaving 11 bases unmatched. CDR1 SGHRS and CDR2 YFSETQ come from the germline V gene. The CDR3 totals 16 residues. CDR3 in amino acids: CASSFLPGLAGTRQFF. CDR3 coding DNA: TGCGCCAGCAGCTTTCTCCCGGGACTAGCGGGGACGAGGCAGTTCTTC.

The V call is TRBV5-1, the J call TRBJ2-7; D may be TRBD1 (6 bases). The germline V and J ends were trimmed by 3 bases and 6 bases, with 28 bases remaining between them. Germline CDR1 is SGHRS and CDR2 is YFSETQ. There are 18 residues in the CDR3. The CDR3 protein is CASSSQTGQGPWASEQYF. CDR3 nucleotide sequence: TGCGCCAGCAGCTCCCAGACGGGGCAGGGGCCGTGGGCGAGCGAGCAGTACTTC.

This clone was found a few times. The chain links TRBV6-6 to TRBJ2-1, with TRBD1 as a possible D gene (6 bases). Per the germline V gene, CDR1 is MNHNY and CDR2 is SVGAGI (reference sequence). CDR3 length: 12 amino acids. V gave up 11 bases and J gave up 5 bases, with 13 bases separating them. The CDR3 protein is CAYRAGDNEQFF. The CDR3 bases are TGTGCCTACAGGGCCGGGGACAATGAGCAGTTCTTC.

This clone has only a few counts. This chain connects TRBV2 to TRBJ1-6; D unresolved. The germline CDR1 and CDR2 sequences are SNHLY and FYNNEI. The CDR3 consists of 14 residues. Trimming took 6 bases from V and 6 from J, leaving 12 bases between them. The CDR3 region has the DNA TGTGCCAGCAGATCCGGGGTCCTTAATTCACCCCTCCACTTT. This sequence encodes CASRSGVLNSPLHF.